This T cell receptor beta chain derives from a study of OX40 agonist ivuxolimab in advanced cancers. The study's findings and limits: Expanded peripheral T cell antigen specificity was not determined.

TCRdb's copy holds only in-frame clones and misses some; the assay was immunoSEQ multiplex PCR. In the table there are under 70,000 clones, over 75% of which are singletons. Note on this clone: Its cognate antigen is unknown.

V lost 2 bases and J lost 7; bases outside the gene matches: 7. The CDR3 length is 14 residues. The clonotype was recovered from an adult with an advanced solid tumor such as melanoma, head and neck, liver or kidney cancer. The sequencing used CD4+ or CD8+ T cells sorted from blood, collected in a trial of the OX40 agonist ivuxolimab. The rearrangement uses TRBV5-3 and TRBJ1-1; 8 bases fit TRBD1. TRBV5-3 is noted as an ORF with a role that remains uncertain. DNA for the CDR3: TGTGCCAGAAGCTTTGACAGGGGTCCCTTTGAAGCTTTCTTT. Residues: CARSFDRGPFEAFF.